This T cell receptor (beta chain) is from a study of blood T cell repertoires in COVID-19. Study-wide context: The United States, Italy and Spain supplied acute and convalescent COVID-19 samples. Nucleic acid was either cDNA or gDNA, and it came from T cells, B-cell-depleted T cells, or PBMCs.

Authors' methods: The authors estimated nucleated cell counts from reference gene primer amplification. TCRdb's table, derived via immunoSEQ multiplex PCR, lists solely in-frame clones and lacks some. V, J and clone size reflect that table, while D and trimming were determined from the DNA. The sample yields 130,000 to 150,000 clones, over 70% seen once. Germline V gene sequence: CDR1 MGHRA, CDR2 YSYEKL. The length of the CDR3 is 18 residues. Trimming stripped 1 base from V and 0 bases from J, with 16 bases between. Sequencing was performed on peripheral blood. The clonotype originates from a woman between 55 and 75 years old with acute or convalescent COVID-19. The chain carries TRBV4-1 and TRBJ2-1; possibly TRBD2 for D (6 bases). This CDR3 is CASSQVTGVGSSYNEQFF. The DNA for the CDR3 is TGCGCCAGCAGCCAAGTGACCGGCGTCGGGAGCTCCTACAATGAGCAGTTCTTC.